The clone carrying this TCR beta chain was seen a single time. This specimen comes from a study of PD-L1 blockade in urothelial cancer. On the study more broadly: Bladder-origin urothelial cancer in males covered about nine tenths of the roughly 30 patients.

Trimming took off 10 bases at V and 3 bases at J, with 6 bases between the two ends. The CDR3 spans 11 residues. Germline-derived CDR1 and CDR2 are SGHNT and YENEEA. Assay used: immunoSEQ multiplex PCR; TCRdb lists only in-frame clones, some missing. The table includes about 50,000 clones, about 72% detected once. V is TRBV11-3 and J is TRBJ2-2, with unresolved D. Sample: PBMCs, taken around atezolizumab (anti-PD-L1) treatment. This TCR came from a man between 65 and 79 years old with urothelial cancer. DNA for the CDR3: TGTGCCACCACAGACACCGGGGAGCTGTTTTTT. Its translation is CATTDTGELFF.